The sequence of this T cell receptor (beta chain) was determined in a study of PD-L1 blockade in urothelial cancer. The wider study: From 0 to 3 prior chemotherapy regimens had been given to the patients. Median T cell yield per blood sample was over 140,000 cells.

Time point of the sample: peripheral blood 6 weeks after treatment start. Generated by immunoSEQ multiplex PCR, the TCRdb table keeps only in-frame clones and is missing some. The table includes over 40,000 clones, about 85% detected once. Germline V gene lookup returns CDR1 SGHRS and CDR2 YFSETQ. Germline trimming cut 4 bases from V and 5 bases from J; bases unmatched to any gene: 6. This CDR3 contains 15 residues. A note on this clone: The same CDR3 is also encoded by other DNA sequences in this sample.

The source was PBMCs, collected around atezolizumab (anti-PD-L1) treatment. This TCR derives from a man aged 65-85 years with urothelial cancer. This chain uses TRBV5-1 with TRBJ1-5, with TRBD1 matching over 10 bases. CDR3 nucleotides: TGCGCCAGCAGCCCGGGGGGGACAGGGGATCAGCCCCAGCATTTT. It specifies CASSPGGTGDQPQHF.